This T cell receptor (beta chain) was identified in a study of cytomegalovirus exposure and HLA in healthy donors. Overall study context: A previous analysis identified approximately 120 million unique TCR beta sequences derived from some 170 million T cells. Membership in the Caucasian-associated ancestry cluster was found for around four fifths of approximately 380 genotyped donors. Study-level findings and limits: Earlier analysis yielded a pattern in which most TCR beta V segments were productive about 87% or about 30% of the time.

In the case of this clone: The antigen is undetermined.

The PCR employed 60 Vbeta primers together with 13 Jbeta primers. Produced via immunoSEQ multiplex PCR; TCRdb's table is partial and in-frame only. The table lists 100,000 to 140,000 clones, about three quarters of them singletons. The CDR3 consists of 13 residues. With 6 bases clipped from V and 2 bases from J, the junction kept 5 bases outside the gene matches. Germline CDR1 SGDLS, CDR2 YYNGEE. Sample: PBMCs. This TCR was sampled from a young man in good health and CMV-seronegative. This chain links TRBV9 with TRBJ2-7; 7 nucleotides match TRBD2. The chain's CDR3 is CASNGGGTYEQYF. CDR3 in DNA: TGTGCCAGCAACGGCGGGGGTACCTACGAGCAGTACTTC. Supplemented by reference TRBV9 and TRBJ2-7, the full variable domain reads DSGVTQTPKHLITATGQRVTLRCSPRSGDLSVYWYQQSLDQGLQFLIQYYNGEERAKGNILERFSAQQFPDLHSELNLSSLELGDSALYFCASNGGGTYEQYFGPGTRLTVT.